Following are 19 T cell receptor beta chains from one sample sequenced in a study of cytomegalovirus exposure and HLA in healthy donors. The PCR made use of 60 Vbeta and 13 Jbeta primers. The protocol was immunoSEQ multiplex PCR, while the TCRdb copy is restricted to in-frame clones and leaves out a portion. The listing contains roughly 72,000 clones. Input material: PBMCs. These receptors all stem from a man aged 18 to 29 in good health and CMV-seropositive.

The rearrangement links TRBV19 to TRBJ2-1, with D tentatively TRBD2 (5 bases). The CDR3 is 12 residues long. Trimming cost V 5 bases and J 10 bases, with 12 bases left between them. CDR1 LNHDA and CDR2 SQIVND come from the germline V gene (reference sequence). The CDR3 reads CASSSVAREQFF. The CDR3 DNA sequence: TGTGCCAGTAGTTCGGTAGCGAGGGAGCAGTTCTTC.

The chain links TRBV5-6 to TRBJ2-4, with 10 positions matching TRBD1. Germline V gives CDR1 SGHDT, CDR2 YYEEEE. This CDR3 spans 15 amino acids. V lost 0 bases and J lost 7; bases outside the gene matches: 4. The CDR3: CASSLAGTGVNIQYF. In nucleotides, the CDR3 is TGTGCCAGCAGCTTGGCCGGGACAGGGGTCAACATTCAGTACTTC.

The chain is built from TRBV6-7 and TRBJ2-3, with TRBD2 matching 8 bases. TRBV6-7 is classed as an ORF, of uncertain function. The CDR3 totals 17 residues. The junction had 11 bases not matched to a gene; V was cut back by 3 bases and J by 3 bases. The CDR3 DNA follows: TGTGCCAGCAGTTATTACCAGACTAGCGAGGTTACAGATACGCAGTATTTT. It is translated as CASSYYQTSEVTDTQYF.

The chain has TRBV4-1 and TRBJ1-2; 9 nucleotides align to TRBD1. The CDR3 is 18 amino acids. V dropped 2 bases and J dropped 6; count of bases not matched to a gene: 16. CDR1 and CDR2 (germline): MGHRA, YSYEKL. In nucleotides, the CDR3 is TGCGCCAGCAGCCAAAGGGGCCGGGACAGGGAGGGAGTAAATGGCTACACCTTC. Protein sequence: CASSQRGRDREGVNGYTF.

CDR3 bases: TGTGCCAGCTTGAGCCAGGACTTTGTTGAACAGTACTTC. Translation gives CASLSQDFVEQYF. The chain couples TRBV28 to TRBJ2-7, with D possibly TRBD2 on 5 matching bases. In germline, CDR1 is MDHEN, CDR2 SYDVKM. Trimming stripped 8 bases from V and 10 bases from J, with 21 bases between. The CDR3 extends over 13 amino acids.

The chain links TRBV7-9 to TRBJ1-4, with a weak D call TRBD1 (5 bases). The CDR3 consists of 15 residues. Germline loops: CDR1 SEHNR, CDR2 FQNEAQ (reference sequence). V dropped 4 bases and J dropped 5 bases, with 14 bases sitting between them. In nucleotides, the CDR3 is TGTGCCAGCAGCTCGGTGGGGGAGGAGAATGAAAAACTGTTTTTT. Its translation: CASSSVGEENEKLFF.

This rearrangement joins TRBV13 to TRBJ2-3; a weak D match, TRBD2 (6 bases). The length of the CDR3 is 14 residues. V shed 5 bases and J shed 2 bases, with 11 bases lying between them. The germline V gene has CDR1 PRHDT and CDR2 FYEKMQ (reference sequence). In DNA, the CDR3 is TGTGCCAGCAGCCCCTGGGGGGTCACAGATACGCAGTATTTT. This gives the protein CASSPWGVTDTQYF. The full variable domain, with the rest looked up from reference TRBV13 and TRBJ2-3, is AAGVIQSPRHLIKEKRETATLKCYPIPRHDTVYWYQQGPGQDPQFLISFYEKMQSDKGSIPDRFSAQQFSDYHSELNMSSLELGDSALYFCASSPWGVTDTQYFGPGTRLTVL.

DNA for the CDR3: TGTGCCAGCAGCTTGACTTCTAACTATGGCTACACCTTC. It encodes CASSLTSNYGYTF. The rearrangement uses TRBV5-5 and TRBJ1-2; the D is unclear. Germline V gene data show CDR1 as SGHKS and CDR2 as YYEKEE (reference sequence). The ends were cut back, 1 base at V and 0 bases at J, with 4 bases in the middle. The CDR3 covers 13 residues. Drawing the rest from reference TRBV5-5 and TRBJ1-2, the complete variable domain is DAGVTQSPTHLIKTRGQQVTLRCSPISGHKSVSWYQQVLGQGPQFIFQYYEKEERGRGNFPDRFSARQFPNYSSELNVNALLLGDSALYLCASSLTSNYGYTFGSGTRLTVV.

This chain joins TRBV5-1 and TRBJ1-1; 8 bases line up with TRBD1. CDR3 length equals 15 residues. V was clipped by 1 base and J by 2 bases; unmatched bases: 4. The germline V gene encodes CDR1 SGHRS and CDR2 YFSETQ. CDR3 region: CASSLTGGGNTEAFF. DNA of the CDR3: TGCGCCAGCAGCTTGACAGGGGGTGGAAACACTGAAGCTTTCTTT.

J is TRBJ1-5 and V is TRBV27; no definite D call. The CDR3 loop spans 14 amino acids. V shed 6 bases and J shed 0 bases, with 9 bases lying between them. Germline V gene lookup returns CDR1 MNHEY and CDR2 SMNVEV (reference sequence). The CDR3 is CASRAGLSNQPQHF. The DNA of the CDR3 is TGTGCCAGCAGGGCAGGACTTAGCAATCAGCCCCAGCATTTT.

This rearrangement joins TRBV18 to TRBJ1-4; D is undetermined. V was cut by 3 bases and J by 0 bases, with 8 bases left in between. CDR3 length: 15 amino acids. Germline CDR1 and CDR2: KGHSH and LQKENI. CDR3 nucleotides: TGTGCCAGCTCACCTACTGTTGCAACTAATGAAAAACTGTTTTTT. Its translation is CASSPTVATNEKLFF.

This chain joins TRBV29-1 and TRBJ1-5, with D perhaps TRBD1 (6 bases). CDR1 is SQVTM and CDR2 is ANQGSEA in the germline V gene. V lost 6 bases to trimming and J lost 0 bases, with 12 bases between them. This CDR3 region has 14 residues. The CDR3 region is CSVQGTDSNQPQHF. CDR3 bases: TGCAGCGTGCAGGGGACGGATAGCAATCAGCCCCAGCATTTT.

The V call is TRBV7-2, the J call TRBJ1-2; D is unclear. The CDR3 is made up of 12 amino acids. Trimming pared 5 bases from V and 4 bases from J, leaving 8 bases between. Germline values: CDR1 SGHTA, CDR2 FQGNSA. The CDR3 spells CASSQVAYGYTF. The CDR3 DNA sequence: TGTGCCAGCAGCCAAGTAGCCTATGGCTACACCTTC.

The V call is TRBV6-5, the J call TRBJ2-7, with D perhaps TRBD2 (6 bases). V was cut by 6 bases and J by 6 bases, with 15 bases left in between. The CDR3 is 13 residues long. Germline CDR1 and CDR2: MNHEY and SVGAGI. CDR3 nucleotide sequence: TGTGCCAGCAGGGGGCCTGGGGGGTCCGAGCAGTACTTC. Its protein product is CASRGPGGSEQYF.

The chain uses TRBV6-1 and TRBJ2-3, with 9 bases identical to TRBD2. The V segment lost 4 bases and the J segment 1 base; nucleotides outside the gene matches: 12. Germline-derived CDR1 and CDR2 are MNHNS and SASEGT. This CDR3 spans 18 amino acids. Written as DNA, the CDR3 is TGTGCCAGCAGTGGAGGCAGGAGCGGGGGGACGGGCACAGATACGCAGTATTTT. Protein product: CASSGGRSGGTGTDTQYF.

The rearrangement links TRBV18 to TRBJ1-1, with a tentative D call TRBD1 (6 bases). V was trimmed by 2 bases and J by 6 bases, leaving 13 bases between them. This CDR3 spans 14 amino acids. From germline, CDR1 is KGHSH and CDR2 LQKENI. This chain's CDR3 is CASSPTGTWAEAFF. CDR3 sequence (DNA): TGTGCCAGCTCACCAACAGGGACGTGGGCTGAAGCTTTCTTT.

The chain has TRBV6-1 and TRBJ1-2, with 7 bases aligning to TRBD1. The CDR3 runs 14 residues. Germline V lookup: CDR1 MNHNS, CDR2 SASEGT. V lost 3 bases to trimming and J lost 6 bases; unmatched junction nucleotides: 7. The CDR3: CASSDYRGPDGYTF. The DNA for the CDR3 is TGTGCCAGCAGTGACTACAGGGGCCCCGATGGCTACACCTTC.

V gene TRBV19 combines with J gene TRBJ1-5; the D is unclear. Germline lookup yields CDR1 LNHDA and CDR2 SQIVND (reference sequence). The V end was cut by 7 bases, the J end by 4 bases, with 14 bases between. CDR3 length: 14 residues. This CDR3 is CASTLLDWNQPQHF. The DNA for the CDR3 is TGTGCCAGTACCTTACTAGACTGGAATCAGCCCCAGCATTTT.

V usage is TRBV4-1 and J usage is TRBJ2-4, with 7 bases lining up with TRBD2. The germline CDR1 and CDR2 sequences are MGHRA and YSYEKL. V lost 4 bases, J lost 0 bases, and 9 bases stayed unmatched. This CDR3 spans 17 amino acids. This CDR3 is CASSRGGAFLAKNIQYF. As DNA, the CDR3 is TGCGCCAGCAGCCGGGGGGGTGCGTTTCTAGCCAAAAACATTCAGTACTTC.